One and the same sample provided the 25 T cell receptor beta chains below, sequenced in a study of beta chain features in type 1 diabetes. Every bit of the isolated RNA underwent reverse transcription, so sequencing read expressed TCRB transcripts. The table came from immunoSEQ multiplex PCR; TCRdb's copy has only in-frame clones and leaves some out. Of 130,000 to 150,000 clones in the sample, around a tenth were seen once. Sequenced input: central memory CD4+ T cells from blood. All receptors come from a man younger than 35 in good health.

CDR3 nucleotide sequence: TGCGCCAGCAGCCAAAGGTCGACAAGACGGTCTGGAAACACCATATATTTT. Protein sequence: CASSQRSTRRSGNTIYF. The chain couples TRBV4-3 to TRBJ1-3, with unresolved D. CDR3 length equals 17 residues. Germline V gene data show CDR1 as LGHNA and CDR2 as YSLEER. Trimming cost V 2 bases and J 1 base, with 15 bases left between them.

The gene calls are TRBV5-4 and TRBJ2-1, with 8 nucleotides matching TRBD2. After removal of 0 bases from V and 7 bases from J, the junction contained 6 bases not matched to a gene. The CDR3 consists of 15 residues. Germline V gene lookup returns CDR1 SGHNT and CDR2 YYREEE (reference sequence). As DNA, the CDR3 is TGTGCCAGCAGCTTGGTAGCGGGGTTTGATAATGAGCAGTTCTTC. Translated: CASSLVAGFDNEQFF.

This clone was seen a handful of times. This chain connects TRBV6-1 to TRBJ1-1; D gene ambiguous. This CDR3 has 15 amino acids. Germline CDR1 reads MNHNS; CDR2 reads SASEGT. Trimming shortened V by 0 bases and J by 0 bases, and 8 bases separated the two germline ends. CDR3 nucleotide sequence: TGTGCCAGCAGTGAAGCCCCCGTAGTGAACACTGAAGCTTTCTTT. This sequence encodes CASSEAPVVNTEAFF.

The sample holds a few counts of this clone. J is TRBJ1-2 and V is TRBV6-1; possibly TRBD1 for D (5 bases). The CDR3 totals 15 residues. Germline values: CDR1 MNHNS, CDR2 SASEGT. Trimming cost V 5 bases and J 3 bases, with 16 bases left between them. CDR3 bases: TGTGCCAGCAGTCAAGGGGCAGGCACCTACTATGGCTACACCTTC. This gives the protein CASSQGAGTYYGYTF.

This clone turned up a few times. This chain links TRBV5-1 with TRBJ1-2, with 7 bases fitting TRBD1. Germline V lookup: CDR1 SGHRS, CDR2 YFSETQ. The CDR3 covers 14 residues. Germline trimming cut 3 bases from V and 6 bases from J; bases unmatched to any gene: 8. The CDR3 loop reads CASSSTQGMDGYTF. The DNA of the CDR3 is TGCGCCAGCAGCTCGACACAGGGGATGGATGGCTACACCTTC.

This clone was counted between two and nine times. DNA for the CDR3: TGTGCCTGGAGTGGGGCGGACAGGTCCTACAATGAGCAGTTCTTC. This translates into CAWSGADRSYNEQFF. This chain connects TRBV30 to TRBJ2-1, with 7 bases fitting TRBD1. The CDR3 sequence is 15 residues long. Losses at the gene ends were 1 base for V and 1 base for J; bases not matched to a gene: 4. Germline-derived CDR1 and CDR2 are GTSNPN and SVGIG (reference sequence).

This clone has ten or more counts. CDR3 loop: CASSQYRGEYEQYF. Written as DNA, the CDR3 is TGCGCCAGCAGCCAGTACAGGGGAGAATACGAGCAGTACTTC. This chain uses TRBV4-1 with TRBJ2-7; 7 bases line up with TRBD1. This CDR3 region has 14 residues. Germline V gives CDR1 MGHRA, CDR2 YSYEKL. The V and J ends lost 3 bases and 4 bases, in that order; junction bases with no gene match: 6.

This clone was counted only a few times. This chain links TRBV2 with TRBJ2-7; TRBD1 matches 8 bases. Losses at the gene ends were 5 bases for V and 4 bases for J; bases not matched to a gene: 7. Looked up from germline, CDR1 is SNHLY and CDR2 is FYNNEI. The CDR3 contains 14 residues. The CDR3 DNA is TGTGCCAGCAGTAGGACAGGGTCCTTTTACGAGCAGTACTTC. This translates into CASSRTGSFYEQYF.

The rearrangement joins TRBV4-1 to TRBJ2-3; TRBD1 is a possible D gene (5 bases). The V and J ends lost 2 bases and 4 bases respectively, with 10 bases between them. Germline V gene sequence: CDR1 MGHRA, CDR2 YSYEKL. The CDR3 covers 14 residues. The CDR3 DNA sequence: TGCGCCAGCAGCCAACATCAGGGTGCAGATACGCAGTATTTT. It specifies CASSQHQGADTQYF.

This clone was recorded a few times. The DNA of the CDR3 is TGCAGTGCTAGACCCGTCTACGAGCAGTACTTC. Protein product: CSARPVYEQYF. The chain employs TRBV20-1 and TRBJ2-7; no clear D. Germline CDR1 reads DFQATT; CDR2 reads SNEGSKA (reference sequence). The ends were cut back, 2 bases at V and 3 bases at J, with 5 bases in the middle. The CDR3 sequence is 11 residues long.

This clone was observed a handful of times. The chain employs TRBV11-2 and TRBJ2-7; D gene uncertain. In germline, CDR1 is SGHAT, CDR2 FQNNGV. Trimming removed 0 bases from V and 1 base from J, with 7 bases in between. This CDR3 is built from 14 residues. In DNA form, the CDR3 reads TGTGCCAGCAGCTTAGATCAGGCTTCCTACGAGCAGTACTTC. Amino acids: CASSLDQASYEQYF.

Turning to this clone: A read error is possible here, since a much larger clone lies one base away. The CDR3 region is CASSPGTAQETQYF. DNA for the CDR3: TGTGCCAGCAGCCCGGGGACAGCCCAAGAGACCCAGTACTTC. This chain connects TRBV9 to TRBJ2-5; 7 nucleotides match TRBD1. The CDR3 contains 14 residues. CDR1 is SGDLS, CDR2 YYNGEE, per germline. The V and J ends lost 4 bases and 1 base, in that order; junction bases with no gene match: 4.

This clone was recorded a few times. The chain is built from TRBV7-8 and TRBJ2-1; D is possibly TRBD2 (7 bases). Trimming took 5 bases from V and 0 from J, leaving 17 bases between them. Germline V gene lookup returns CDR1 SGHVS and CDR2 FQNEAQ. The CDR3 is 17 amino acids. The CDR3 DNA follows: TGTGCCAGCAGCCAGGGTGGGGGGGGCAGCTCCTACAATGAGCAGTTCTTC. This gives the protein CASSQGGGGSSYNEQFF.

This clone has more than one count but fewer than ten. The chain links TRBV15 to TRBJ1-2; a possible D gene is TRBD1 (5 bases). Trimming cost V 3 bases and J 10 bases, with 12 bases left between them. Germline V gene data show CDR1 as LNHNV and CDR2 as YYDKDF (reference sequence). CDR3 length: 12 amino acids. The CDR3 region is CATSREGTHYTF. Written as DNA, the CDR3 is TGTGCCACCAGCAGGGAGGGGACCCACTACACCTTC.

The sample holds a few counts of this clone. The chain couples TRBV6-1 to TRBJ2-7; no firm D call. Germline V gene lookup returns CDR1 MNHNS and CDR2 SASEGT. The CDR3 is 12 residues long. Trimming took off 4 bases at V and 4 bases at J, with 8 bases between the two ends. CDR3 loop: CASSGPPYEQYF. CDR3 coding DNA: TGTGCCAGCAGTGGTCCCCCTTACGAGCAGTACTTC.

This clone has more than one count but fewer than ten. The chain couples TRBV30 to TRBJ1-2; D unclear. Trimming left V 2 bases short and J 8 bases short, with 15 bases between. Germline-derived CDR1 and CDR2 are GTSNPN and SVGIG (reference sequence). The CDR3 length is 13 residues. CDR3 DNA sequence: TGTGCCTGGAGTCCGTGGCGGGAGCGGGGCTACACCTTC. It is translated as CAWSPWRERGYTF.

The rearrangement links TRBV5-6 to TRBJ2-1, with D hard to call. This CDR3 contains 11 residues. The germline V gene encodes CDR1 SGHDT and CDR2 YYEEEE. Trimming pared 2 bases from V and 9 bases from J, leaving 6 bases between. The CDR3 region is CASSFEAEQFF. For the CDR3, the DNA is TGTGCCAGCAGCTTCGAGGCTGAGCAGTTCTTC. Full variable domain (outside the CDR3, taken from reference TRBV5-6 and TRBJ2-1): DAGVTQSPTHLIKTRGQQVTLRCSPKSGHDTVSWYQQALGQGPQFIFQYYEEEERQRGNFPDRFSGHQFPNYSSELNVNALLLGDSALYLCASSFEAEQFFGPGTRLTVL.

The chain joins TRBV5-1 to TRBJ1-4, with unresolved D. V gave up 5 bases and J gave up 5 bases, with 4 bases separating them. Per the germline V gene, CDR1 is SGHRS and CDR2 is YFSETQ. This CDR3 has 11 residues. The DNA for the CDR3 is TGCGCCAGCAGAAGCAATGAAAAACTGTTTTTT. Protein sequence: CASRSNEKLFF. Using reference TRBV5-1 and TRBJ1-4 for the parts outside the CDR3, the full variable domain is KAGVTQTPRYLIKTRGQQVTLSCSPISGHRSVSWYQQTPGQGLQFLFEYFSETQRNKGNFPGRFSGRQFSNSRSEMNVSTLELGDSALYLCASRSNEKLFFGSGTQLSVL.

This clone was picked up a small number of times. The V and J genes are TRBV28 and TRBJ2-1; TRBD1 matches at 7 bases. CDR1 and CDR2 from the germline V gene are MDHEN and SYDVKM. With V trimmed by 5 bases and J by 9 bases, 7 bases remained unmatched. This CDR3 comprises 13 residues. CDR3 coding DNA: TGTGCCAGCAGTCTGACAGGGCGGGTTGAGCAGTTCTTC. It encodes CASSLTGRVEQFF.

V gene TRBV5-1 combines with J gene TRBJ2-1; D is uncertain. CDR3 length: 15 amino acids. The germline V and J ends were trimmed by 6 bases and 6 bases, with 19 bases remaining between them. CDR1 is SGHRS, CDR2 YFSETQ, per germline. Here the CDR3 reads CASILSPSSSNEQFF. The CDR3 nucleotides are TGCGCCAGCATCCTTTCGCCCTCTTCGAGCAATGAGCAGTTCTTC.

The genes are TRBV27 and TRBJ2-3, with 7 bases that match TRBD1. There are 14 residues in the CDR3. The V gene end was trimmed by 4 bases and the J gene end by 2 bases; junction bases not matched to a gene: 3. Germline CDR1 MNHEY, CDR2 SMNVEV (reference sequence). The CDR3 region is CASSSGQSTDTQYF. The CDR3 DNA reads TGTGCCAGCAGTTCGGGACAGTCCACAGATACGCAGTATTTT.

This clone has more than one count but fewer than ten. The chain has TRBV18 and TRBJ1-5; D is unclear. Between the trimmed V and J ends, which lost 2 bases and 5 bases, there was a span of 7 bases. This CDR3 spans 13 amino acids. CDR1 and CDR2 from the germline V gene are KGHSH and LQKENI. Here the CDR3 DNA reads TGTGCCAGCTCACCAGGGCAGTATCAGCCCCAGCATTTT. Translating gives CASSPGQYQPQHF.

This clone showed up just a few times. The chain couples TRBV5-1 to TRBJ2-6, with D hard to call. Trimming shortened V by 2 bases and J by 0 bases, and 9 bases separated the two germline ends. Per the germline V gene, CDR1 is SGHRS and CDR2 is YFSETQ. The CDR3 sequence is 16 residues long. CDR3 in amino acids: CASSLAPSSGANVLTF. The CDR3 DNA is TGCGCCAGCAGCTTAGCCCCAAGCTCTGGGGCCAACGTCCTGACTTTC.

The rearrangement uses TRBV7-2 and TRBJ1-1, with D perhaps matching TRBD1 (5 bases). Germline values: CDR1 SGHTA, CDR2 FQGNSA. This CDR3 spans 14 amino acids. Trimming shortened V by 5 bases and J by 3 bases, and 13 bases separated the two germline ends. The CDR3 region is CASSPQGGDTEAFF. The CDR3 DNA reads TGTGCCAGCAGCCCTCAGGGAGGGGACACTGAAGCTTTCTTT.

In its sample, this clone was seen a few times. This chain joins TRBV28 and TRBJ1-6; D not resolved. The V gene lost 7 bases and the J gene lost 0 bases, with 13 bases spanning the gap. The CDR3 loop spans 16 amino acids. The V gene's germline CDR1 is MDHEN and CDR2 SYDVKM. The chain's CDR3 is CASTGYGSSYNSPLHF. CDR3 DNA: TGTGCCAGCACTGGGTATGGGAGCTCCTATAATTCACCCCTCCACTTT.